The next 28 T cell receptor beta chains were all read from a single sample in a study of cytomegalovirus exposure and HLA in healthy donors. The PCR used 60 Vbeta and 13 Jbeta primers. Method: immunoSEQ multiplex PCR; TCRdb's copy keeps in-frame clones and lacks some. This sample has 75,000 to 100,000 clones, with 80% found just once. The sequenced sample was PBMCs. The receptors derive from a young man in good health and CMV-seronegative.

The chain is built from TRBV27 and TRBJ2-3; 9 bases agree with TRBD1. Per germline, CDR1 MNHEY and CDR2 SMNVEV (reference sequence). The CDR3 consists of 15 residues. J lost 4 bases, V lost 6 bases, and 8 bases had no gene match. The CDR3: CASSYDRGGPDTQYF. Written as DNA, the CDR3 is TGTGCCAGCAGCTATGACAGGGGGGGACCAGATACGCAGTATTTT.

This clone was seen a few times. The genes are TRBV6-1 and TRBJ1-3; maybe TRBD1 (5 bases). V dropped 8 bases and J dropped 0 bases, with 11 bases sitting between them. This CDR3 is built from 14 residues. Germline V gene data show CDR1 as MNHNS and CDR2 as SASEGT. For the CDR3, the DNA is TGTGCCAGCCAACAGGTCCACTCTGGAAACACCATATATTTT. It is translated as CASQQVHSGNTIYF.

The J gene is TRBJ1-1, the V gene TRBV30; D gene ambiguous. Per germline, CDR1 GTSNPN and CDR2 SVGIG (reference sequence). The CDR3 extends over 15 amino acids. The ends were cut back, 4 bases at V and 2 bases at J, with 17 bases in the middle. Here the CDR3 reads CAWTPGGPTNTEAFF. The CDR3 DNA sequence: TGTGCCTGGACTCCTGGAGGCCCCACCAACACTGAAGCTTTCTTT.

The rearrangement joins TRBV4-2 to TRBJ2-7, with 9 bases identical to TRBD2. Germline CDR1 LGHNA, CDR2 YNFKEQ. Trimming cost V 1 base and J 0 bases; bases outside gene matches: 1. This CDR3 is 15 amino acids long. The CDR3 nucleotides are TGTGCCAGCAGCCAAGGACTAGCGGACTCCTACGAGCAGTACTTC. Translated, it gives CASSQGLADSYEQYF.

This rearrangement joins TRBV5-8 to TRBJ2-1, with 7 bases fitting TRBD1. Looked up from germline, CDR1 is SGHTS and CDR2 is YDEGEE. The CDR3 is 14 residues long. Trimming took 0 bases from V and 5 from J; bases not matched to a gene: 2. CDR3 sequence (DNA): TGTGCCAGCAGCTTGGGGGGACAGCACAATGAGCAGTTCTTC. It encodes CASSLGGQHNEQFF.

This chain links TRBV9 with TRBJ2-2, with TRBD1 as a possible D gene (7 bases). Germline-derived CDR1 and CDR2 are SGDLS and YYNGEE. The CDR3 contains 14 residues. Trimming shortened V by 4 bases and J by 5 bases, and 12 bases separated the two germline ends. The CDR3 region has the DNA TGTGCCAGCAGCATACAGGGGAGGACCGGGGAGCTGTTTTTT. As protein: CASSIQGRTGELFF.

The V call is TRBV13, the J call TRBJ2-7; D not certain. The germline CDR1 and CDR2 sequences are PRHDT and FYEKMQ (reference sequence). The CDR3 extends over 13 amino acids. V was cut by 5 bases and J by 5 bases, with 13 bases left in between. As DNA, the CDR3 is TGTGCCAGCAGCCGCCTCCGAGCCCACGAGCAGTACTTC. Amino acids: CASSRLRAHEQYF.

V usage is TRBV10-3 and J usage is TRBJ2-5, with D perhaps TRBD2 (5 bases). Germline loops: CDR1 ENHRY, CDR2 SYGVKD. V dropped 2 bases and J dropped 4 bases, with 8 bases sitting between them. The CDR3 sequence is 13 residues long. The CDR3: CAISEGEGETQYF. The DNA of the CDR3 is TGTGCCATCAGTGAGGGTGAGGGAGAGACCCAGTACTTC.

The CDR3 bases are TGTGCCAGCAGCCTAACGAGGGGGCCCACTGAAGCTTTCTTT. It codes for CASSLTRGPTEAFF. The chain is built from TRBV6-5 and TRBJ1-1, with 7 bases aligning to TRBD1. The J segment lost 4 bases and the V segment lost 6 bases, leaving 8 bases of the junction unmatched. Germline CDR1 reads MNHEY; CDR2 reads SVGAGI. The CDR3 is 14 amino acids.

This clone came up a few times. The chain joins TRBV11-2 to TRBJ2-5; TRBD1 matches at 10 bases. V was pared by 5 bases and J by 7 bases, with 7 bases of the junction left unmatched. Germline values: CDR1 SGHAT, CDR2 FQNNGV. This CDR3 has 14 residues. The CDR3 DNA reads as TGTGCCAGCAGCGCGACAGGGGGCGGGGGGACCCAGTACTTC. Its translation: CASSATGGGGTQYF.

This chain connects TRBV19 to TRBJ2-3; tentative D call: TRBD1 (6 bases). The germline V and J ends were trimmed by 6 bases and 0 bases, with 10 bases remaining between them. The CDR3 has 14 amino acids. Germline V gene data show CDR1 as LNHDA and CDR2 as SQIVND (reference sequence). The CDR3 DNA reads TGTGCCAGTAGCATTACAGGGAGCACAGATACGCAGTATTTT. Its translation: CASSITGSTDTQYF.

The chain employs TRBV5-4 and TRBJ2-1; 11 positions agree with TRBD2. The trim removed 4 bases at V and 7 bases at J, leaving 10 bases unmatched. The CDR3 is made up of 16 amino acids. Germline loops: CDR1 SGHNT, CDR2 YYREEE (reference sequence). The CDR3 region has the DNA TGTGCCAGCAGCAAAACACTAGCGGGAGCGCAAAATGAGCAGTTCTTC. This sequence encodes CASSKTLAGAQNEQFF.

The chain couples TRBV19 to TRBJ1-5, with TRBD1 matching over 9 bases. V lost 5 bases to trimming and J lost 7 bases; unmatched junction nucleotides: 3. Germline V CDR1 and CDR2: LNHDA, SQIVND (reference sequence). This CDR3 is 13 amino acids long. In DNA, the CDR3 is TGTGCCAGTAGTGAGGACAGGGGACAGCCCCAGCATTTT. Translating gives CASSEDRGQPQHF.

The rearrangement uses TRBV19 and TRBJ1-2; possible D gene TRBD1, 5 bases. CDR3 length: 14 residues. V was cut by 1 base and J by 7 bases, with 13 bases left in between. Germline loops: CDR1 LNHDA, CDR2 SQIVND (reference sequence). The CDR3: CASSIGKGAAGYTF. The CDR3 DNA sequence: TGTGCCAGTAGTATAGGAAAAGGGGCGGCTGGCTACACCTTC.

In its sample, this clone was seen once. The chain's CDR3 is CACRHGAGDSGELFF. Written as DNA, the CDR3 is TGTGCCTGCAGGCACGGAGCGGGAGATTCGGGGGAGCTGTTTTTT. This chain connects TRBV30 to TRBJ2-2, with 8 bases aligning to TRBD2. With 6 bases clipped from V and 8 bases from J, the junction kept 14 bases outside the gene matches. Germline CDR1 and CDR2: GTSNPN and SVGIG (reference sequence). CDR3 size: 15 residues.

The rearrangement links TRBV30 to TRBJ2-3, with 11 bases that match TRBD2. With 5 bases clipped from V and 1 base from J, the junction kept 2 bases outside the gene matches. This CDR3 contains 14 residues. Germline V gives CDR1 GTSNPN, CDR2 SVGIG (reference sequence). The CDR3 protein is CAWQLAGGTDTQYF. The CDR3 DNA is TGTGCCTGGCAACTAGCGGGGGGCACAGATACGCAGTATTTT.

V is TRBV10-1 and J is TRBJ2-1; 14 bases are shared with TRBD2. Looked up from germline, CDR1 is WNHNN and CDR2 is SYGVQD (reference sequence). V shed 8 bases, J shed 4 bases, and the junction held 7 bases outside the gene matches. The CDR3 extends over 16 amino acids. CDR3 protein: CASQGLAGEGYNEQFF. The CDR3 DNA reads TGCGCCAGCCAGGGACTAGCGGGAGAGGGGTACAATGAGCAGTTCTTC.

The chain carries TRBV2 and TRBJ2-1; 11 bases align to TRBD2. The V gene end was trimmed by 6 bases and the J gene end by 3 bases; junction bases not matched to a gene: 4. The V gene's germline CDR1 is SNHLY and CDR2 FYNNEI. The CDR3 is 15 residues long. The CDR3 is CASRETSGSYNEQFF. CDR3 in DNA: TGTGCCAGCAGGGAAACTAGCGGGAGCTACAATGAGCAGTTCTTC.

For the CDR3, the DNA is TGCGCCAGCAGTGTTCAGGGGGTTCAGCCCCAGCATTTT. Amino acids: CASSVQGVQPQHF. The gene calls are TRBV10-2 and TRBJ1-5; 7 nucleotides align to TRBD1. The CDR3 runs 13 residues. Trimming cost V 4 bases and J 6 bases; bases outside gene matches: 3. Per the germline V gene, CDR1 is WSHSY and CDR2 is SAAADI.

The chain carries TRBV5-1 and TRBJ2-1; 14 bases line up with TRBD2. CDR3 size: 18 residues. The V and J ends lost 2 bases and 0 bases, in that order; junction bases with no gene match: 4. The germline CDR1 and CDR2 sequences are SGHRS and YFSETQ. CDR3 nucleotides: TGCGCCAGCAGCTTCGGACTAGCGGGAGGAGTCTCCTACAATGAGCAGTTCTTC. Amino acid sequence: CASSFGLAGGVSYNEQFF.

The chain links TRBV19 to TRBJ1-2; D perhaps matches TRBD1 (6 bases). The CDR3 runs to 15 residues. Germline CDR1 LNHDA, CDR2 SQIVND (reference sequence). The V end was cut by 2 bases, the J end by 5 bases, with 15 bases between. The DNA for the CDR3 is TGTGCCAGTAGTATACAAGGGACAACCCTTTATGGCTACACCTTC. Translation: CASSIQGTTLYGYTF.

V is TRBV10-3 and J is TRBJ2-6; 8 bases align to TRBD1. Trimming took 2 bases from V and 0 from J; bases not matched to a gene: 3. The CDR3 is 17 amino acids. Looked up from germline, CDR1 is ENHRY and CDR2 is SYGVKD. The CDR3 protein is CAISERTGISGANVLTF. Written as DNA, the CDR3 is TGTGCCATCAGTGAGAGGACAGGGATCTCTGGGGCCAACGTCCTGACTTTC.

The chain is built from TRBV7-8 and TRBJ2-7, with TRBD2 matching 14 bases. Germline values: CDR1 SGHVS, CDR2 FQNEAQ. Losses at the gene ends were 3 bases for V and 2 bases for J; bases not matched to a gene: 3. CDR3 length: 16 amino acids. The CDR3 nucleotides read TGTGCCAGCAGCTTGGGGGGACTAGCGGGAGCCTACGAGCAGTACTTC. As protein: CASSLGGLAGAYEQYF. Combining the CDR3 with reference TRBV7-8 and TRBJ2-7 gives the whole variable domain GAGVSQSPRYKVAKRGQDVALRCDPISGHVSLFWYQQALGQGPEFLTYFQNEAQLDKSGLPSDRFFAERPEGSVSTLKIQRTQQEDSAVYLCASSLGGLAGAYEQYFGPGTRLTVT.

The chain recombines TRBV11-2 with TRBJ1-6; D unclear. In germline, CDR1 is SGHAT, CDR2 FQNNGV. V gave up 2 bases and J gave up 13 bases, with 18 bases separating them. The CDR3 runs 15 residues. In DNA form, the CDR3 reads TGTGCCAGCAGCTTAACCGGGGTACTGGGATCGCCCCTCCACTTT. Translated: CASSLTGVLGSPLHF.

The V call is TRBV7-9, the J call TRBJ1-1; D perhaps matches TRBD1 (5 bases). The CDR3 has 14 residues. The germline V gene has CDR1 SEHNR and CDR2 FQNEAQ (reference sequence). Trimming shortened V by 7 bases and J by 0 bases, and 12 bases separated the two germline ends. This CDR3 reads CASKGLRLNTEAFF. The CDR3 DNA sequence: TGTGCCAGCAAGGGACTTCGTTTGAACACTGAAGCTTTCTTT. Combining the CDR3 with reference TRBV7-9 and TRBJ1-1 gives the whole variable domain DTGVSQNPRHKITKRGQNVTFRCDPISEHNRLYWYRQTLGQGPEFLTYFQNEAQLEKSRLLSDRFSAERPKGSFSTLEIQRTEQGDSAMYLCASKGLRLNTEAFFGQGTRLTVV.

On this clone itself: The same CDR3 is also encoded by other DNA sequences in this sample. The chain employs TRBV30 and TRBJ1-4, with unresolved D. The CDR3 extends over 14 amino acids. Trimming left V 1 base short and J 5 bases short, with 11 bases between. Per germline, CDR1 GTSNPN and CDR2 SVGIG (reference sequence). The chain's CDR3 is CAWSALGQNEKLFF. In DNA form, the CDR3 reads TGTGCCTGGAGTGCCCTAGGCCAAAATGAAAAACTGTTTTTT. Full variable domain (remainder filled in from reference TRBV30 and TRBJ1-4): SQTIHQWPATLVQPVGSPLSLECTVEGTSNPNLYWYRQAAGRGLQLLFYSVGIGQISSEVPQNLSASRPQDRQFILSSKKLLLSDSGFYLCAWSALGQNEKLFFGSGTQLSVL.

The rearrangement links TRBV29-1 to TRBJ2-7; 7 bases align to TRBD2. CDR1 is SQVTM, CDR2 ANQGSEA, per germline. With 3 bases clipped from V and 3 bases from J, the junction kept 11 bases outside the gene matches. The CDR3 loop spans 15 amino acids. The CDR3 loop reads CSVESGVSSNYEQYF. DNA for the CDR3: TGCAGCGTTGAGAGCGGGGTTTCGTCAAACTACGAGCAGTACTTC.

The chain is built from TRBV6-6 and TRBJ2-3, with a tentative D call TRBD2 (5 bases). Germline CDR1 is MNHNY and CDR2 is SVGAGI (reference sequence). The CDR3 loop spans 15 amino acids. Trimming took off 11 bases at V and 3 bases at J, with 21 bases between the two ends. CDR3 coding DNA: TGTGCCTCCCAACCCCCCGGGATGGGTACAGATACGCAGTATTTT. As protein: CASQPPGMGTDTQYF.